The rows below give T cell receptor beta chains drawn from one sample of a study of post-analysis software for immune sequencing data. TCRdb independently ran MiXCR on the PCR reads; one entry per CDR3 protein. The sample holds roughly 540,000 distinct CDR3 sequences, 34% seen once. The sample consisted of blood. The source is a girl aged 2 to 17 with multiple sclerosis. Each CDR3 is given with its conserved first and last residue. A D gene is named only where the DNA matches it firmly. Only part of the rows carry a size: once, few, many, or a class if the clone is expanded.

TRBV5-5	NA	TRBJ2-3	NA	TGTGCCAGCAGCCTCAAGTCACCAGATACGCAGTATTTT	CASSLKSPDTQYF
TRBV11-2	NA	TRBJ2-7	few	TGTGCCAGCAGCTTAGAAACGGGGGCCTACGAGCAGTACTTC	CASSLETGAYEQYF
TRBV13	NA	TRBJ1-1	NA	TGTGCCAGCAGCTTAGAAGGTGACGGAGAAACTGAAGCTTTCTTT	CASSLEGDGETEAFF
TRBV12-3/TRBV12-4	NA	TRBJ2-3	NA	TGTGCCAGCAGTTTAGAAGTACACCCAGATACGCAGTATTTT	CASSLEVHPDTQYF
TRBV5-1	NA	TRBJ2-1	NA	TGCGCCAGCAGCCTCTGGACTGGAAACAATGAGCAGTTCTTC	CASSLWTGNNEQFF
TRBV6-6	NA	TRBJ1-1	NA	TGTGCCAGCAGTTACGGAGGTTCTGAAGCTTTCTTT	CASSYGGSEAFF
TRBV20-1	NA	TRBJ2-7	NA	TGCAGTGCTAGAGATCCCTTCCGCCCTAGGAACGAGCAGTACTTC	CSARDPFRPRNEQYF
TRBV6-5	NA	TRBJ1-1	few	TGTGCCAGCAGTTACTCGTCGGGGCCAAACACTGAAGCTTTCTTT	CASSYSSGPNTEAFF
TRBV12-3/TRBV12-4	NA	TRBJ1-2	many	TGTGCCAGCAGTTTAAGGGGGGGCTACACCTTC	CASSLRGGYTF
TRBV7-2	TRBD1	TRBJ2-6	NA	TGTGCCAGCAGCACGACGACAGGGGTCGTCTACTCTGGGGCCAACGTCCTGACTTTC	CASSTTTGVVYSGANVLTF
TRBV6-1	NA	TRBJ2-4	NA	TGTGCCACCGAGAAAGGACGGGGAAACATTCAGTACTTC	CATEKGRGNIQYF
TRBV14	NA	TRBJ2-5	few	TGTGCCAGCAGCCAAGACAGGCAAGAGACCCAGTACTTC	CASSQDRQETQYF
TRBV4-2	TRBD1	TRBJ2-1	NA	TGTGCCAGCAGCCAGCCCCCGGGACAGGGTCTCTATGAGCAGTTCTTC	CASSQPPGQGLYEQFF
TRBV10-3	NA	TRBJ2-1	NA	TGTGCCATCAGTGAGTCCGGCAAGAAAGAGACCCAGTTCTTC	CAISESGKKETQFF
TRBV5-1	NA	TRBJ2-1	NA	TGCGCCAGCAGCCCTGGGACGCAGGGAAATGAGCAGTTCTTC	CASSPGTQGNEQFF
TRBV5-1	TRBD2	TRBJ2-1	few	TGCGCCAGCAGGACCCGGGAGCGGGGGGAAGATGAGCAGTTCTTC	CASRTRERGEDEQFF
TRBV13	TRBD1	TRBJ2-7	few	TGTGCCAGCAGCTTAGGCAACAGGGGCCTGAGCTCCTACGAGCAGTACTTC	CASSLGNRGLSSYEQYF
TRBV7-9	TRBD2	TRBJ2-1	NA	TGTGCCAGCAGCTTAAAAGCGGGGGGGCCATCCAGTCAGTTCTTC	CASSLKAGGPSSQFF
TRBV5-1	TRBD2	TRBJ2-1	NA	TGCGCCAGCAGCTCCCTGAGAGCGGGAGAGTACAATGAGCAGTTCTTC	CASSSLRAGEYNEQFF
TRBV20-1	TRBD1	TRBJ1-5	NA	TGCAGTGCAAAGAGGGACAGGGCAGAGCCCCAGCATTTT	CSAKRDRAEPQHF
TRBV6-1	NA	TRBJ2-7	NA	TGTGCCAGCAGTGGAAACAAGGGGTCCCTCTACGAGCAGTACTTC	CASSGNKGSLYEQYF
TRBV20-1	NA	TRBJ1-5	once	TGCAGTGCTAGTTGGGGTTGGAGGGGTAGTCAGCCCCAGCATTTT	CSASWGWRGSQPQHF